This record covers a single T cell receptor (beta chain). No antigen is known for it. V was clipped by 5 bases and J by 6 bases, with 17 bases between them. The CDR3 has 14 amino acids. Germline CDR1 reads SGHDT; CDR2 reads YYEEEE. The data belong to a study of T cell responses to AZD1222 COVID-19 vaccine. Sequencing was performed with immunoSEQ multiplex PCR; in TCRdb, only in-frame clones are kept and a portion is missing. The data contain 150,000 to 200,000 clones, 85% to 95% of them seen just once; the ten biggest clones take up approximately 1.4%. Study-level points and caveats: Reports say nearly half of spike-specific TCRs go after unmutated variant regions. Spike regions recognized by vaccine-associated CD4 TCRs spanned the protein, led by 160-218 and 743-854. Baseline serology detected seropositivity in only five or six AZD1222 recipients. Among the donors, most were white British and more were female, and clonal diversity was possibly underestimated.

The V and J genes are TRBV5-6 and TRBJ1-1; maybe TRBD1 (6 bases). The source is an adult in good health. Sequenced material: peripheral blood, taken on day 0 of AZD1222 vaccination. The CDR3 DNA sequence: TGTGCCAGCAGGGAGCGGGGGGCGCTTCCTGAAGCTTTCTTT. Translating gives CASRERGALPEAFF.